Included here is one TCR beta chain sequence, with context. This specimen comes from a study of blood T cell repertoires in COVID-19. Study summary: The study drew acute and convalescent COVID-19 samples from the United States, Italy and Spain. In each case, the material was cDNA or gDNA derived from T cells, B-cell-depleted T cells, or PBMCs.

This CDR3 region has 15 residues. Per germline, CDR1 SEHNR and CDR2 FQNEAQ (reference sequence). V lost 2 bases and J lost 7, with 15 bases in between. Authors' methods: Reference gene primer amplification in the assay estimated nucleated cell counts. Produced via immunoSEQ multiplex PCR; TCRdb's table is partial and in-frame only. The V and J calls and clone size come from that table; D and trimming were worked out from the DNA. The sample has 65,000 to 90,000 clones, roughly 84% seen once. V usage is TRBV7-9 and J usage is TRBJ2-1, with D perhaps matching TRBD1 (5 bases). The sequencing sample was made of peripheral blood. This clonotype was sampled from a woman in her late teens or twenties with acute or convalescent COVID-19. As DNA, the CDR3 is TGTGCCAGCAGCTTAAAGCAGGGCAAGGATAATGAGCAGTTCTTC. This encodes CASSLKQGKDNEQFF.